This T cell receptor (beta chain) was sequenced for a study of memory CD8 T cells in hepatitis C reinfection. For the study at large: Two donors resolved primary infection, then developed chronic reinfection. Reinfection meant HCV RNA positivity after two negatives ≥60 days apart.

This CDR3 has 16 amino acids. CDR1 is MNHNY and CDR2 is SVGAGI in the germline V gene (reference sequence). The V gene lost 6 bases and the J gene lost 3 bases, with 21 bases spanning the gap. This clone occurred a few times. What it binds is unknown. Clones were sequenced by immunoSEQ multiplex PCR, and TCRdb holds only the in-frame ones, with some missing. This table holds about 46,000 clones, about 88% found once. Time point given: late/post reinfection, 12 to 24 weeks after detection. TCR sequencing was done directly ex vivo on sorted cells, without expansion in vitro. At all three reinfection time points, viable CD3+ CD8+ CD45RO- cells from a couple of donors served as controls. The study, taken as a whole, reports: Five donors were too few for definitive public clonotype conclusions.

This clonotype was sampled from a young man with hepatitis C virus infection. The V and J genes are TRBV6-6 and TRBJ2-7; the D gene is possibly TRBD2 (7 bases). Sequenced input: naive CD8+ T cells sorted from blood. The CDR3 loop reads CASRGAGRGDLYEQYV. As DNA, the CDR3 is TGTGCCAGCAGGGGGGCGGGGAGGGGCGACCTCTACGAGCAGTACGTC.